Each of the 5 T cell receptor beta chains below was sequenced from the same sample in a study of technical replicates of blood from a few donors. This table comes from immunoSEQ multiplex PCR, and its TCRdb copy is limited to in-frame clones, with some not included. The sample contains some 87,000 clones, about 93% of which appear only once. The sequenced sample consisted of T cells isolated from PBMCs. These receptors originate from a human donor in good health.

This chain links TRBV4-3 with TRBJ2-7; D possibly corresponds to TRBD2 (6 bases). Trimming pared 1 base from V and 2 bases from J, leaving 12 bases between. The germline V gene has CDR1 LGHNA and CDR2 YSLEER. This CDR3 spans 15 amino acids. As DNA, the CDR3 is TGCGCCAGCAGCCAAGGGTGGGGGGACCCCTACGAGCAGTACTTC. Its translation: CASSQGWGDPYEQYF.

The V and J genes are TRBV9 and TRBJ1-2, with 8 positions matching TRBD1. Germline CDR1 is SGDLS and CDR2 is YYNGEE. The ends lost 3 bases at V and 5 bases at J; junction bases unmatched: 6. This CDR3 region has 14 residues. The CDR3 nucleotides read TGTGCCAGCAGCGCAGAAGACAGGGGTTATGGCTACACCTTC. Amino acids: CASSAEDRGYGYTF. Combining the CDR3 with reference TRBV9 and TRBJ1-2 gives the whole variable domain DSGVTQTPKHLITATGQRVTLRCSPRSGDLSVYWYQQSLDQGLQFLIQYYNGEERAKGNILERFSAQQFPDLHSELNLSSLELGDSALYFCASSAEDRGYGYTFGSGTRLTVV.

The rearrangement joins TRBV19 to TRBJ2-3; 9 bases line up with TRBD2. The trim removed 8 bases at V and 5 bases at J, leaving 8 bases unmatched. The CDR3 loop spans 14 amino acids. Germline V CDR1 and CDR2: LNHDA, SQIVND (reference sequence). The CDR3 reads CASSEREVIDTQYF. The CDR3 bases are TGTGCCAGTTCCGAGCGGGAGGTCATAGATACGCAGTATTTT.

This chain connects TRBV27 to TRBJ2-2; possible D gene TRBD2, 5 bases. Germline CDR1 MNHEY, CDR2 SMNVEV (reference sequence). V shed 5 bases and J shed 3 bases, with 13 bases lying between them. The CDR3 consists of 15 residues. CDR3 nucleotides: TGTGCCAGCAGTCTTTGGAGCGGATACACCGGGGAGCTGTTTTTT. Translated, it gives CASSLWSGYTGELFF.

This clone occurred a few times. This chain connects TRBV6-5 to TRBJ1-1, with 7 nucleotides matching TRBD1. The CDR3 is made up of 15 amino acids. Germline loops: CDR1 MNHEY, CDR2 SVGAGI. Losses at the gene ends were 6 bases for V and 3 bases for J; bases not matched to a gene: 10. CDR3 sequence (DNA): TGTGCCAGCAGACTTCTCGACAGGGCTCACACTGAAGCTTTCTTT. Translating it yields CASRLLDRAHTEAFF.